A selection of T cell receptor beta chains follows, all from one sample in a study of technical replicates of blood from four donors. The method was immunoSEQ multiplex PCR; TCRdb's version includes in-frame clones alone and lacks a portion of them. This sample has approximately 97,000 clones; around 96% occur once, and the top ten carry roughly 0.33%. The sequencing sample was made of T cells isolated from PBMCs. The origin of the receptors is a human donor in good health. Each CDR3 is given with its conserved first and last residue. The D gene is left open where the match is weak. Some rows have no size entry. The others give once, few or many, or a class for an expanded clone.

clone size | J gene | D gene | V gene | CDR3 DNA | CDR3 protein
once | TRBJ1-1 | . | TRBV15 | TGTGCCACCAGCAGAGAGCGACAGAACACTGAAGCTTTCTTT | CATSRERQNTEAFF
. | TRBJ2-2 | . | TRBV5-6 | TGTGCCAGCAGCTTGGCGGGAGCGGGCACCGGGGAGCTGTTTTTT | CASSLAGAGTGELFF
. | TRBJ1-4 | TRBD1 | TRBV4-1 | TGCGCCAGCAGCCGAGGACAGGGAGGGACGGGAAAACTGTTTTTT | CASSRGQGGTGKLFF
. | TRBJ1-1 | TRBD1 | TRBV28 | TGTGCCAGCAGTTTCACAGGGGCGAACAAAGCTTTCTTT | CASSFTGANKAFF
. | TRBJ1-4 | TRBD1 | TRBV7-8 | TGTGCCAGCAGCTTAGCAGGGGGCGCGAGAAGAAAACTGTTTTTT | CASSLAGGARRKLFF
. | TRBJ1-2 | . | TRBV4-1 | TGCGCCAGCAGCCAAGATCCTGACTATGGCTACACCTTC | CASSQDPDYGYTF
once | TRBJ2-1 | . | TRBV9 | TGTGCCAGCAGCCCCGAGGGACTCGGCAATGAGCAGTTCTTC | CASSPEGLGNEQFF
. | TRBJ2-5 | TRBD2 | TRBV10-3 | TGTGCCATCAGTGGGAGCGGGAGGGCCGAACAAGAGACCCAGTACTTC | CAISGSGRAEQETQYF
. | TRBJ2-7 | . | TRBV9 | TGTGCCAGCAGCGTTTCTAGCGCACTATCCTACGAGCAGTACTTC | CASSVSSALSYEQYF
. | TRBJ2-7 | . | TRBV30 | TGTGCCTCCGAGACTAGCTACGAGCAGTACTTC | CASETSYEQYF
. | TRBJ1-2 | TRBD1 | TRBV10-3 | TGTGCCATCAGTGAGTCCCCGGGACAGGCTGGCTACACCTTC | CAISESPGQAGYTF
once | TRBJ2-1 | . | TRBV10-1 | TGCGCCAGCGGGAGTTCCTACAATGAGCAGTTCTTC | CASGSSYNEQFF
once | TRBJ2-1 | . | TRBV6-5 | TGTGCCAGCAGTTACGAGCCCAGGGTTGAGCAGTTCTTC | CASSYEPRVEQFF
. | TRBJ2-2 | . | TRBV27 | TGTGCCAGCAGTTTACGGGGGGCGAGGACCGGGGAGCTGTTTTTT | CASSLRGARTGELFF
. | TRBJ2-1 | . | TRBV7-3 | TGTGCCAGCAGCTCCGCCGCACTAGGTGCCAATGAGCAGTTCTTC | CASSSAALGANEQFF
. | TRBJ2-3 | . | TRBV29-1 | TGCAGCGTGTACAAGTCAGATACGCAGTATTTT | CSVYKSDTQYF
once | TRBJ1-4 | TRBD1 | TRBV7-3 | TGTGCCAGCAGCTTATACCCGGGACAGAATGAAAAACTGTTTTTT | CASSLYPGQNEKLFF
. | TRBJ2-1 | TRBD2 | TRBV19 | TGTGCCAGTAATAGCGGGAGTTATTATAATGAGCAGTTCTTC | CASNSGSYYNEQFF
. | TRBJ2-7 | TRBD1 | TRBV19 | TGTGCCAGTAGTCCCCGACAGGGTCCCTACGAGCAGTACTTC | CASSPRQGPYEQYF
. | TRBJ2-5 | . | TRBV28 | TGTGCCAGCAGGGAGCTTTTAGAGACCCAGTACTTC | CASRELLETQYF
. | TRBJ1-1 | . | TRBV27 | TGTGCCAGCAGTGAGGGGGTGGGGGGGCCCGCTTTCTTT | CASSEGVGGPAFF
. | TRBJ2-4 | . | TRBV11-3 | TGTGCCAGCAGCTTAGATATGGAGGGCATTCAGTACTTC | CASSLDMEGIQYF
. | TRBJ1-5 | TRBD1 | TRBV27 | TGTGCCAGCAGTTTGACAGGGTTCGTCAATCAGCCCCAGCATTTT | CASSLTGFVNQPQHF
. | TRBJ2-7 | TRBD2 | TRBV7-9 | TGTGCCAGCAGCTTCGACTCGGGGGGCTACGAGCAGTACTTC | CASSFDSGGYEQYF
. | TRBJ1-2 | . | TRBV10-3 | TGTGCCATCAGTGAGTCGCAGGGATCCTATGGCTACACCTTC | CAISESQGSYGYTF
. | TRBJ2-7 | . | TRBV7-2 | TGTGCCAGCAGCTCACTAACCTCGCTTCCTGAGCAGTACTTC | CASSSLTSLPEQYF
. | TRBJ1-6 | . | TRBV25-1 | TGTGCCAGCAGTCATACAGGGAATAATTCACCCCTCCACTTT | CASSHTGNNSPLHF
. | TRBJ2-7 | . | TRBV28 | TGTGCCAGCAGTTTAACTAGTTTCCACGAGCAGTACTTC | CASSLTSFHEQYF
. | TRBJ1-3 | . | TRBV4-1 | TGCGCCAGCAGCCAAGATAGCAGTAGTCTCTCTGGAAACACCATATATTTT | CASSQDSSSLSGNTIYF
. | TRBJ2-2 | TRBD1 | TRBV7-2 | TGTGCCAGCAGCTTAGCGGACAGGGAGCTCGGGGAGCTGTTTTTT | CASSLADRELGELFF
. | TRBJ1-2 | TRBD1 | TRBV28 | TGTGCCAGCAGTTTAGCGGGACAGGAGATCTATGGCTACACCTTC | CASSLAGQEIYGYTF
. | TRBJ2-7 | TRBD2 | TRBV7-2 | TGTGCCAGCAGCACTAGCGGGAGGAGCTCCTACGAGCAGTACTTC | CASSTSGRSSYEQYF
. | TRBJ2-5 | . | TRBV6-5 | TGTGCCAGCAGCCGGGAACTAGAATATCAAGAGACCCAGTACTTC | CASSRELEYQETQYF
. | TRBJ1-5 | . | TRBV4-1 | TGCGCCAGCAGCCAAGATCTCGGAAATCGGAGGCCCCAGCATTTT | CASSQDLGNRRPQHF
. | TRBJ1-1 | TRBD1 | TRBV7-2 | TGTGCCAGCAGCCCCCGACAGGGTGAAGCTTTCTTT | CASSPRQGEAFF